This T cell receptor beta chain derives from a study of T cells in Graves' hyperthyroidism and ophthalmopathy. Study-wide results and caveats: Separation of ophthalmopathy from stable hyperthyroidism was achieved by a 13 V-J model. Within blood appeared most thyroid clonotypes that had expanded above 0.001.

Regions amplified from RNA transcripts were the TCR beta CDR3 regions. Researchers ran a first-round RT-PCR on the TCR CDR3 using the HTBI primer set. TCRdb reprocessed the multiplex PCR reads with MiXCR, giving one entry per CDR3 protein. The sample lists about 690,000 distinct CDR3 sequences, 15% to 20% occurring once. Losses at the gene ends were 5 bases for V and 5 bases for J; bases not matched to a gene: 6. Germline CDR1 SGHAT, CDR2 FQNNGV. The CDR3 totals 15 residues. This clonotype showed up many times. Its matching antigen is unknown. Sequencing input: blood. This receptor was obtained from a man in his fifties with Graves' hyperthyroidism. J is TRBJ1-5 and V is TRBV11-2; 10 nucleotides agree with TRBD1. CDR3 residues: CASSPGQGSHQPQHF. The CDR3 DNA is TGTGCCAGCAGCCCGGGACAGGGGTCCCATCAGCCCCAGCATTTT.